The source of this TCR beta chain is a study of blood T cell repertoires in COVID-19. The wider study: COVID-19 samples collected from the United States, Italy and Spain covered acute and convalescent phases. Sources were T cells, B-cell-depleted T cells, or PBMCs; the material itself was cDNA or gDNA.

CDR3 length equals 12 residues. Germline V gives CDR1 MNHNY, CDR2 SVGAGI (reference sequence). The V and J ends lost 4 bases and 6 bases, in that order; junction bases with no gene match: 3. In the authors' workflow: The authors estimated nucleated cell counts from reference gene primer amplification. Profiling relied on immunoSEQ multiplex PCR, and the TCRdb table lists in-frame clones only, not all of them. The V and J calls and clone size were taken over from that table, and D and trimming were inferred from the DNA. The repertoire consists of some 230,000 clones, with about 85% occurring once and the leading ten covering 2.9%.

The rearrangement joins TRBV6-6 to TRBJ2-7; 7 bases are a match to TRBD1. Input material: peripheral blood. The origin of this receptor is a man in his fifties who had recovered from COVID-19. DNA for the CDR3: TGTGCCAGCAGTTCGACAGGGAGCGAGCAGTACTTC. It is translated as CASSSTGSEQYF.